A single sample is the source of the 18 T cell receptor beta chains below, sequenced in a study of OX40 agonist ivuxolimab in advanced cancers. The assay was immunoSEQ multiplex PCR, and TCRdb's table has in-frame clones only and misses some. In the table there are around 53,000 clones, roughly 85% of which are singletons. Material: CD4+ or CD8+ T cells sorted from blood, obtained in a trial of the OX40 agonist ivuxolimab. The receptor source for this set is an adult with an advanced solid tumor such as melanoma, head and neck, liver or kidney cancer.

V and J are TRBV7-6 and TRBJ1-1; a weak D match, TRBD1 (6 bases). The germline V gene has CDR1 SGHVS and CDR2 FNYEAQ. This CDR3 contains 18 residues. V was cut by 5 bases and J by 0 bases, with 22 bases left in between. The CDR3 here is CASSRPKGEGQLNTEAFF. In DNA, the CDR3 is TGTGCCAGCAGCCGACCCAAGGGAGAAGGACAGCTGAACACTGAAGCTTTCTTT.

The J gene is TRBJ2-7, the V gene TRBV6-5; D unresolved. V dropped 7 bases and J dropped 3 bases, with 10 bases sitting between them. The germline V gene has CDR1 MNHEY and CDR2 SVGAGI. This CDR3 spans 12 amino acids. CDR3 bases: TGTGCCAGCACCCCCAACGGCTACGAGCAGTACTTC. Translated, it gives CASTPNGYEQYF.

The V gene is TRBV19, the J gene TRBJ2-1; TRBD1 aligns across 8 bases. CDR1 is LNHDA and CDR2 is SQIVND in the germline V gene (reference sequence). The CDR3 length is 13 residues. V was clipped by 10 bases and J by 6 bases; unmatched bases: 8. The CDR3 loop is CATAGQDGNEQFF. The CDR3 DNA is TGTGCCACCGCGGGACAGGACGGCAATGAGCAGTTCTTC.

The chain combines TRBV5-6 with TRBJ2-1; 8 bases match TRBD1. J was trimmed by 2 bases and V by 4 bases; bases with no gene match: 11. CDR1 SGHDT and CDR2 YYEEEE come from the germline V gene. The length of the CDR3 is 17 residues. This CDR3 reads CASSPTTGTGTYNEQFF. As DNA, the CDR3 is TGTGCCAGCAGCCCGACGACCGGGACAGGAACCTACAATGAGCAGTTCTTC.

The chain joins TRBV7-2 to TRBJ2-1; TRBD2 matches 10 bases. CDR3 length: 19 residues. CDR1 and CDR2 (germline): SGHTA, FQGNSA. The junction had 19 bases not matched to a gene; V was cut back by 5 bases and J by 6 bases. CDR3 sequence reads: CASSPRGSGGPFRGNEQFF. Here the CDR3 DNA reads TGTGCCAGCAGCCCGCGAGGTAGCGGGGGGCCCTTTCGGGGCAATGAGCAGTTCTTC.

The gene calls are TRBV6-5 and TRBJ2-3; D call uncertain. Trimming removed 5 bases from V and 3 bases from J, with 12 bases in between. Germline assignment: CDR1 MNHEY and CDR2 SVGAGI. This CDR3 is 14 amino acids long. CDR3 region: CASSGIGGTDTQYF. CDR3 nucleotide sequence: TGTGCCAGCAGTGGCATCGGTGGGACAGATACGCAGTATTTT.

The rearrangement uses TRBV28 and TRBJ1-1, with D unresolved. CDR1 and CDR2 (germline): MDHEN, SYDVKM. Trimming cost V 6 bases and J 4 bases, with 12 bases left between them. This CDR3 is 13 amino acids long. The CDR3 region is CASREYKGTEAFF. DNA of the CDR3: TGTGCCAGCAGAGAATACAAGGGCACTGAAGCTTTCTTT.

The J gene is TRBJ1-4, the V gene TRBV19; D call uncertain. This CDR3 region has 13 residues. The V gene lost 5 bases and the J gene lost 7 bases, with 11 bases spanning the gap. The germline gives CDR1 LNHDA, CDR2 SQIVND (reference sequence). The CDR3 reads CASSLGGSEKLFF. In DNA, the CDR3 is TGTGCCAGTAGTCTCGGTGGTAGTGAAAAACTGTTTTTT.

J is TRBJ2-1 and V is TRBV9; no reliable D call. V was trimmed by 2 bases and J by 0 bases, leaving 6 bases between them. Germline V lookup: CDR1 SGDLS, CDR2 YYNGEE. The CDR3 covers 14 residues. CDR3 loop: CASSVADSYNEQFF. Here the CDR3 DNA reads TGTGCCAGCAGCGTGGCGGACTCCTACAATGAGCAGTTCTTC.

The chain uses TRBV7-9 and TRBJ2-5; perhaps TRBD1 as D (5 bases). V lost 1 base and J lost 4, with 10 bases in between. CDR3 length: 14 amino acids. Per the germline V gene, CDR1 is SEHNR and CDR2 is FQNEAQ (reference sequence). The chain's CDR3 is CASSLVGVGETQYF. The DNA for the CDR3 is TGTGCCAGCAGCTTAGTAGGGGTTGGAGAGACCCAGTACTTC.

V is TRBV7-2 and J is TRBJ1-6; TRBD1 matches at 7 bases. CDR3 length: 18 residues. Trimming took 4 bases from V and 7 from J; bases not matched to a gene: 16. Per germline, CDR1 SGHTA and CDR2 FQGNSA. The CDR3 loop reads CASSSPGQGGVWNSPLHF. DNA for the CDR3: TGTGCCAGCAGCTCGCCGGGGCAGGGGGGGGTCTGGAATTCACCCCTCCACTTT. The entire variable domain, with the rest obtained from reference TRBV7-2 and TRBJ1-6, is as follows: GAGVSQSPSNKVTEKGKDVELRCDPISGHTALYWYRQSLGQGLEFLIYFQGNSAPDKSGLPSDRFSAERTGGSVSTLTIQRTQQEDSAVYLCASSSPGQGGVWNSPLHFGNGTRLTVT.

The chain combines TRBV7-9 with TRBJ1-2; D perhaps matches TRBD1 (5 bases). Trimming removed 3 bases from V and 4 bases from J, with 9 bases in between. Germline lookup yields CDR1 SEHNR and CDR2 FQNEAQ (reference sequence). The CDR3 sequence is 13 residues long. DNA for the CDR3: TGTGCCAGCAGCTTCAGGGAGACCTATGGCTACACCTTC. Amino acid sequence: CASSFRETYGYTF.

V and J are TRBV5-5 and TRBJ1-1; TRBD1 aligns across 7 bases. V trimming: 5 bases; J trimming: 0 bases; junction bases outside the gene matches: 7. The germline CDR1 and CDR2 sequences are SGHKS and YYEKEE (reference sequence). The CDR3 contains 15 residues. This CDR3 reads CASRPRGGMNTEAFF. In DNA form, the CDR3 reads TGTGCCAGCAGGCCCAGGGGGGGAATGAACACTGAAGCTTTCTTT.

This chain connects TRBV6-5 to TRBJ1-1, with D uncertain. There are 14 residues in the CDR3. V was pared by 1 base and J by 8 bases, with 14 bases between. The germline V gene encodes CDR1 MNHEY and CDR2 SVGAGI. The CDR3 DNA is TGTGCCAGCAGTTACTTCGCCCGGGCCGCAGAAGCTTTCTTT. As protein: CASSYFARAAEAFF.

This chain connects TRBV6-1 to TRBJ2-2, with D perhaps assigned TRBD1 or TRBD2 (5 bases each). With 5 bases removed from V and 5 bases from J, the gap between germline ends came to 9 bases. The CDR3 is made up of 13 amino acids. CDR1 and CDR2 (germline): MNHNS, SASEGT. CDR3: CASSLGETGELFF. DNA for the CDR3: TGTGCCAGCAGTCTGGGGGAGACCGGGGAGCTGTTTTTT.

V gene TRBV7-8 combines with J gene TRBJ2-1; D possibly matches TRBD1 or TRBD2 (6 bases each). V dropped 5 bases and J dropped 5 bases, with 16 bases sitting between them. CDR1 and CDR2 from the germline V gene are SGHVS and FQNEAQ. The CDR3 sequence is 15 residues long. CDR3 in DNA: TGTGCCAGCAGCCCTAGTGGGGGGCGCAACAATGAGCAGTTCTTC. Protein product: CASSPSGGRNNEQFF.

The chain has TRBV11-1 and TRBJ1-1; D remains unclear. CDR1 SGHAT and CDR2 FQDESV come from the germline V gene (reference sequence). With 6 bases removed from V and 1 base from J, the gap between germline ends came to 9 bases. This CDR3 contains 13 residues. The CDR3 DNA reads as TGTGCCAGCAGGGAGGAAGGGAACACTGAAGCTTTCTTT. Protein: CASREEGNTEAFF.

This clone was detected once. This sequence joins TRBV28 and TRBJ1-5; possibly TRBD1 for D (5 bases). The germline V gene encodes CDR1 MDHEN and CDR2 SYDVKM. The CDR3 has 15 residues. The V end was cut by 6 bases, the J end by 3 bases, with 15 bases between. CDR3 in amino acids: CASRYAGQYNQPQHF. Written as DNA, the CDR3 is TGTGCCAGCAGATACGCCGGACAATACAATCAGCCCCAGCATTTT. The whole variable domain, filled in from reference TRBV28 and TRBJ1-5, reads DVKVTQSSRYLVKRTGEKVFLECVQDMDHENMFWYRQDPGLGLRLIYFSYDVKMKEKGDIPEGYSVSREKKERFSLILESASTNQTSMYLCASRYAGQYNQPQHFGDGTRLSIL.